This T cell receptor (beta chain) comes out of a study of T cell repertoires in cytomegalovirus infection. Study background: Both CMV infection and a matching HLA type were indicated by public TCR beta signatures. Overall study results and limits: What dominated the ex vivo response were HLA-C-restricted CMV-specific TCR beta clonotypes. People with CMV and the relevant HLA were identified by cumulative public TCR beta family frequency.

V was cut by 10 bases and J by 8 bases, with 15 bases left in between. From germline, CDR1 is MNHEY and CDR2 SVGEGT. CDR3 size: 12 residues. TCRdb recomputed calls from the reads with MiXCR, one row per CDR3 protein. The sample consists of about 490,000 distinct CDR3 sequences, 26% of them appearing once. This clonotype appeared a few times. Its antigen is as yet unknown. The gene calls are TRBV6-2 or TRBV6-3 and TRBJ2-4; a weak D match, TRBD1 (5 bases). This TCR came from a human donor in good health (CMV status not recorded). Some clones in this sample may be carry-over from other donors' samples. Specimen: PBMCs. CDR3 nucleotides: TGTGCCACAAAGGGGAATGGGGACATTCAGTACTTC. Protein product: CATKGNGDIQYF.